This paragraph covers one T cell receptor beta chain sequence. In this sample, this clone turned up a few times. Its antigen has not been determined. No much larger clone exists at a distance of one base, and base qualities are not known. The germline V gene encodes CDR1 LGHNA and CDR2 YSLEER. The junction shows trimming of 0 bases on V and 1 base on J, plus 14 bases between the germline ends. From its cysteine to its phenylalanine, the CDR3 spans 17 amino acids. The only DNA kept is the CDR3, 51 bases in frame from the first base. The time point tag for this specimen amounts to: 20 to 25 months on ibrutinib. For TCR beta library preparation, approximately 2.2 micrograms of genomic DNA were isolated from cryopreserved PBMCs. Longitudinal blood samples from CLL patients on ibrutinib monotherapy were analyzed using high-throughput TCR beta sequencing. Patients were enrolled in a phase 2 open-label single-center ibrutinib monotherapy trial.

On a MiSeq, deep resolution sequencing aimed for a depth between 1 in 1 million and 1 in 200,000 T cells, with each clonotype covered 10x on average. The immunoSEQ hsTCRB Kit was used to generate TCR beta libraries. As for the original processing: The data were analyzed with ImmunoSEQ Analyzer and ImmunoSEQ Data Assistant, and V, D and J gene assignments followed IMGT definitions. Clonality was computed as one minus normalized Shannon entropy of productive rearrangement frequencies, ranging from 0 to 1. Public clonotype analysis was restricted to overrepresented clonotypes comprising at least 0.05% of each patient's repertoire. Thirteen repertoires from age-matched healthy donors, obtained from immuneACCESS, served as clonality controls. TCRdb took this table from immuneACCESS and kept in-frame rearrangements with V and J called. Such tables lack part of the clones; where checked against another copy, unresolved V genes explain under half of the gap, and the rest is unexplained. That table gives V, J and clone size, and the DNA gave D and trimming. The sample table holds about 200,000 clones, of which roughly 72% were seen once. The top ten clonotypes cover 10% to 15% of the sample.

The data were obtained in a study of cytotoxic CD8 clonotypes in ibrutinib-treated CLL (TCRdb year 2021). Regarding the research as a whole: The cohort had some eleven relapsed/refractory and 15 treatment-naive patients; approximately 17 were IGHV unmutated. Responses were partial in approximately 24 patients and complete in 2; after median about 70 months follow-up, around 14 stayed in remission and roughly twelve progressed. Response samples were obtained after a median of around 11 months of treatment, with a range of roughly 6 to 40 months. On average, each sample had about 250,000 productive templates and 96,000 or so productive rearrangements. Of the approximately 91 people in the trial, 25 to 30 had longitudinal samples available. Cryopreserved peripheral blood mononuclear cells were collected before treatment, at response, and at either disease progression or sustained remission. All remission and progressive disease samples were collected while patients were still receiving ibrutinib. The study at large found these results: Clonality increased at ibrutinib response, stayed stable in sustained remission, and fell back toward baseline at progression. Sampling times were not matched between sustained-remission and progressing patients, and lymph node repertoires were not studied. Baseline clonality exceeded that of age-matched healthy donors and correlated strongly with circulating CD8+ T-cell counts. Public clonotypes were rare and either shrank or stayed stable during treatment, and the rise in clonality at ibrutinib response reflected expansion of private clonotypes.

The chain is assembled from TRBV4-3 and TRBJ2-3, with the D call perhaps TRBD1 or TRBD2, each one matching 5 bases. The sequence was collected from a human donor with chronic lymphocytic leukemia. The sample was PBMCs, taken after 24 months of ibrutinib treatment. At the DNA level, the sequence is TGCGCCAGCAGCCAAGATATCTCCCGGGACGGCACAGATACGCAGTATTTT. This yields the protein CASSQDISRDGTDTQYF.